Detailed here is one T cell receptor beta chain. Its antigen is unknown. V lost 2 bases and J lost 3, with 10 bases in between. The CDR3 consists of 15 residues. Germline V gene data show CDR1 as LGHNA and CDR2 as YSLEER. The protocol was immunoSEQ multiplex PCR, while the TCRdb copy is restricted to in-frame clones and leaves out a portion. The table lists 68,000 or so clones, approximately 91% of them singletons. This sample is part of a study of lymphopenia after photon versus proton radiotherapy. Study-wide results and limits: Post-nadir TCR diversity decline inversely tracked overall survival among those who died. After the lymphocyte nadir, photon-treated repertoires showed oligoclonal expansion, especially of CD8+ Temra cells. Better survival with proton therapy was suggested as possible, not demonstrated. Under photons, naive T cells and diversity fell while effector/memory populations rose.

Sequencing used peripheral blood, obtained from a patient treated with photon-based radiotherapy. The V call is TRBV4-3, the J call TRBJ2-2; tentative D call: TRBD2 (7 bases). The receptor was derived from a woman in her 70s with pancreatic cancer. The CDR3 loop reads CASSQQGRDTGELFF. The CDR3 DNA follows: TGCGCCAGCAGCCAACAGGGGAGGGACACCGGGGAGCTGTTTTTT.